This T cell receptor (beta chain) was identified during a study of CD8 T cells in Susac syndrome. This CDR3 is built from 14 residues. Trimming pared 0 bases from V and 5 bases from J, leaving 11 bases between. Germline V gene sequence: CDR1 LGHDT, CDR2 YNNKEL (reference sequence). Reverse transcription used about 0.45 to 1 ug RNA and random hexamers. It was immunoSEQ multiplex PCR that amplified TCR beta CDR3 across 54 Vbeta and 13 Jbeta. A single record per CDR3 protein comes from TCRdb applying MiXCR to the immunoSEQ multiplex PCR reads. Seen here are 100,000 to 150,000 distinct CDR3 sequences, just under 95% observed once, and the top ten hold about 0.19%. Comments on this clonotype: Its antigen is as yet unknown.

Findings and caveats of the study: That the number of individuals in its TCR sequencing and HLA analysis was relatively small was acknowledged by the study.

Sequences were obtained from CD8+ T cells from PBMCs. V gene TRBV3-1 combines with J gene TRBJ2-7, with no clear D. The receptor comes from a human donor with Susac syndrome. The chain's CDR3 is CASSQDGVSNEQYF. The CDR3 region has the DNA TGTGCCAGCAGCCAAGATGGGGTTTCGAACGAGCAGTACTTC.